This T cell receptor beta chain stems from a study of chemoradiotherapy in HPV16-positive cancers. Across the study: Functional T-cell assays on a couple of HPV16-positive patients' cells defined candidate HPV-specific clones and common TCR motifs.

The repertoire was sequenced with immunoSEQ multiplex PCR; TCRdb's copy has only in-frame clones and lacks some. The sample consists of about 16,000 clones, 79% of them appearing once. The CDR3 is 14 residues long. Germline-derived CDR1 and CDR2 are SGHTA and FQGNSA. J gave up 6 bases and V 7 bases, and 10 bases lay outside the gene matches. The receptor's source is a human donor with HPV-associated anogenital cancer. The sample here was taken from a patient who underwent chemoradiotherapy. The genes are TRBV7-2 and TRBJ1-2; 8 bases align to TRBD1. The CDR3 DNA sequence: TGTGCCAGCACCCTGGACAGGGCTGACAATGGCTACACCTTC. This sequence encodes CASTLDRADNGYTF.